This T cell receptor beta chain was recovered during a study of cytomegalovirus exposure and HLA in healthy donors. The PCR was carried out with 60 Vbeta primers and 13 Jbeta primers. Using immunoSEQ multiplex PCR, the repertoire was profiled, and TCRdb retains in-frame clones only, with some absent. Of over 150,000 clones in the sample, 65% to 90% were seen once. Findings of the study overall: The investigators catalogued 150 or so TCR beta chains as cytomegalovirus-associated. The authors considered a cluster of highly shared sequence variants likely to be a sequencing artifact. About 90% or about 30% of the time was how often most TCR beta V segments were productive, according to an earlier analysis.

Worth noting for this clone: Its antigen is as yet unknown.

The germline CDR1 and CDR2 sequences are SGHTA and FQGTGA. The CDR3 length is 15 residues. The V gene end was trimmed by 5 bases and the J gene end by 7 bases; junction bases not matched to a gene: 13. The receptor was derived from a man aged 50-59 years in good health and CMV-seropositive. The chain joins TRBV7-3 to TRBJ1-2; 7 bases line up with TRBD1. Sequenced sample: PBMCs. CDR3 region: CASSQQGQEVGGYTF. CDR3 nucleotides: TGTGCCAGCAGCCAACAAGGACAGGAAGTTGGTGGCTACACCTTC.